Described below is a single T cell receptor (beta chain) sequence and its context. The antigen remains undetermined. The use of a sample-barcoded 5' primer and a J-beta primer mix characterized a second PCR of about 7 to 12 cycles. Each cDNA was tagged by a template-switch adaptor containing 12 random nucleotides. Individual samples furnished no less than 2.5 million CDR3-containing paired-end reads apiece. TCRdb recomputed calls from the 5' RACE reads with MiXCR, one row per CDR3 protein. The sample has roughly 800,000 distinct CDR3 sequences, roughly 53% seen once. These data are taken from a study of blood T cells in healthy people across ages. Study findings and constraints: Whereas aged donors had fewer naive CD4+ cells, long-lived donors had more of them and higher diversity. PBMCs that were unsorted prevented a conclusive naive versus antigen-experienced comparison.

The CDR3 contains 16 residues. Germline V gene data show CDR1 as DFQATT and CDR2 as SNEGSKA (reference sequence). The junction had 6 bases not matched to a gene; V was cut back by 6 bases and J by 0 bases. This sequence joins TRBV20-1 and TRBJ2-5, with 14 bases lining up with TRBD2. The sample was blood. This receptor was obtained from a man aged 80 or over in good health. In nucleotides, the CDR3 is TGCAGTGCAAGGACTAGCGGGAGGAATTACCAAGAGACCCAGTACTTC. Amino acids: CSARTSGRNYQETQYF.